Listed here is a single TCR beta chain. Its target is unknown. These data come from a study of T-cell memory formation after mild COVID-19. TCRdb passed the 5' RACE reads through MiXCR, listing each CDR3 protein once. The sample contains about 400,000 distinct CDR3 sequences, roughly 24% of which appear only once. Study-level points and caveats: Contracting clones from day 15 to 85 showed balanced CD4/CD8; later expanders favored CD4+. Detection of some responders pre-infection suggested pre-existing cross-reactive memory T cells participated.

V lost 1 base and J 3 bases, leaving 16 bases between the germline ends. The germline gives CDR1 LGHNA, CDR2 YSLEER. There are 16 residues in the CDR3. The clonotype comes from an adult woman who had mild COVID-19 (a few samples of this study predate the infection). Cell type and time point are not known. The rearrangement uses TRBV4-3 and TRBJ2-7, with D maybe TRBD2 (6 bases). Specimen: PBMCs or a T cell subset sorted from them (not recorded which). CDR3 bases: TGCGCCAGCAGCCAAGCGGTAGGCGGGACCAGCTACGAGCAGTACTTC. The encoded protein is CASSQAVGGTSYEQYF.